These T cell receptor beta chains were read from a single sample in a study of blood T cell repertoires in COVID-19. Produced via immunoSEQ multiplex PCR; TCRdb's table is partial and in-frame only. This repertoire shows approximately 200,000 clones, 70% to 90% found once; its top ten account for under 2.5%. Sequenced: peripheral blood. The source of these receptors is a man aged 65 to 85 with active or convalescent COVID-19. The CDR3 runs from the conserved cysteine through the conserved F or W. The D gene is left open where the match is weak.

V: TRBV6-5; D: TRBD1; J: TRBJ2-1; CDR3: CASSVGQALEQFF
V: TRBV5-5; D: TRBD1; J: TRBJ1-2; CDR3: CASSLAGDRGAYGYTF
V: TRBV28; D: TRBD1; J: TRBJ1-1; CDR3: CASSLGTVTEAFF
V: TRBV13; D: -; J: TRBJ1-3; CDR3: CASSPRGGNTIYF
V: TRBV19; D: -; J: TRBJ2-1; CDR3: CASSRAGASYNEQFF
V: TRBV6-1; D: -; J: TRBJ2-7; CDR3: CASSEVSSVPYEQYF
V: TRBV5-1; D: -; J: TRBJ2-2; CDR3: CASSLKGVAGELFF
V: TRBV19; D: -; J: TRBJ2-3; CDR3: CASSLMPTSTDTQYF
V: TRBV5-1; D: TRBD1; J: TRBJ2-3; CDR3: CASSKDRGPTDTQYF
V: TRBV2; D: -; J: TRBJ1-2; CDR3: CASSEEGNYGYTF
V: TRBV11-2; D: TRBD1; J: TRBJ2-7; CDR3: CASSMTQTGGYEQYF
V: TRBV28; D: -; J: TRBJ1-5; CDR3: CASTGKGVNQPQHF
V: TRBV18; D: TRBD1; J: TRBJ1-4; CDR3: CASSPRQGSATNEKLFF
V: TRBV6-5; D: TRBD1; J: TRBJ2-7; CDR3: CASSSGRGYEQYF
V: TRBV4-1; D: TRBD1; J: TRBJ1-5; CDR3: CASSRTDRGGDSNQPQHF
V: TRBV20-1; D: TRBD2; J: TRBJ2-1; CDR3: CSASRGLAGRYEQFF
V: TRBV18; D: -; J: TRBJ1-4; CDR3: CASSPSRGANEKLFF
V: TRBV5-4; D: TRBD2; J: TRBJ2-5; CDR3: CASSLDLAGLETQYF
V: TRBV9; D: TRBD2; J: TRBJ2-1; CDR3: CASSGRTSGRRSYNEQFF